This TCR beta chain was recovered during a study of identical twins. TCRdb processed the 5' RACE reads anew with MiXCR; each CDR3 protein has one entry. The sample includes around 140,000 distinct CDR3 sequences, roughly 3.5% of them seen just once. Study-wide findings and caveats: Analyses of zero insertions could be partly confounded by invariant MAIT and iNKT cells. When twins shared out-of-frame alpha sequences, those sequences had excess low generation probability. Models underpredicted monozygotic twin sharing of out-of-frame TCR alpha.

This clonotype was seen at least ten times. What it recognizes is unknown. The CDR3 sequence is 17 residues long. Germline V CDR1 and CDR2: SGHRS, YFSETQ. With 0 bases clipped from V and 5 bases from J, the junction kept 7 bases outside the gene matches. This sequence originates from a man aged 18 to 29 in good health. The chain combines TRBV5-1 with TRBJ2-3; the match to TRBD2 covers 12 bases. The source material was memory T cells sorted from blood. This chain's CDR3 is CASSLARLAGVGDTQYF. CDR3 in DNA: TGCGCCAGCAGCTTGGCGAGACTAGCGGGAGTTGGAGATACGCAGTATTTT.